This is a list of T cell receptor beta chains from one sample in a study of regulatory T cells in long-lasting Graves disease. TCRdb re-called the multiplex PCR reads with MiXCR, one entry per CDR3 protein. The sample gives about 220,000 distinct CDR3 sequences, roughly a fifth of which show up once; 12% is in the top ten. The data were also submitted as part of a second study, on T cells in Graves' hyperthyroidism and ophthalmopathy.

The input for sequencing was peripheral blood mononuclear cells (PBMCs), taken at new diagnosis, from a patient treated with antithyroid drugs. The source of these receptors is a woman younger than 45 with Graves disease. Each CDR3 is given with its conserved first and last residue. D genes are given only for firm matches. Size tells how often a clone was seen (once, few, many) or the class of an expanded clone, and some rows leave it out.

j_call v_call clone_size cdr3_length d_call cdr3_aa cdr3_nt
TRBJ1-3 TRBV7-6 many 15 NA CASSLEAGEGNTIYF TGTGCCAGCAGCTTAGAGGCAGGGGAAGGGAACACCATATATTTT
TRBJ1-2 TRBV28 NA 13 NA CASMGAGRRGYTF TGTGCCAGCATGGGCGCAGGGCGACGTGGCTACACCTTC
TRBJ1-2 TRBV2 many 13 NA CASSGRGGYGYTF TGTGCCAGCAGTGGTAGGGGTGGCTATGGCTACACCTTC
TRBJ2-2 TRBV13 NA 18 NA CASSRALRGEKNTGELFF TGTGCCAGCAGCCGGGCCCTCAGGGGCGAAAAGAACACCGGGGAGCTGTTTTTT
TRBJ2-6 TRBV19 many 16 NA CASSIPGFSGANVLTF TGTGCCAGTAGTATCCCAGGTTTCTCTGGGGCCAACGTCCTGACTTTC
TRBJ1-2 TRBV2 NA 20 TRBD1 CASSANPGGTAQGGIYGYTF TGTGCCAGCAGTGCTAACCCAGGAGGGACAGCACAAGGGGGGATATATGGCTACACCTTC
TRBJ2-3 TRBV7-2 NA 16 TRBD2 CASSWISGGWADTQYF TGTGCCAGCAGCTGGATTAGCGGGGGGTGGGCAGATACGCAGTATTTT
TRBJ2-5 TRBV19 many 15 TRBD1 CASSIGTGGQETQYF TGTGCCAGTAGTATAGGGACAGGGGGCCAAGAGACCCAGTACTTC
TRBJ2-4 TRBV10-3 few 18 NA CASSIGIDGGLAKNIQYF TGTGCCTCAAGTATCGGGATTGACGGGGGTTTAGCCAAAAACATTCAGTACTTC
TRBJ2-1 TRBV11-3 NA 15 NA CASSSPRDDYNEQFF TGTGCCAGCAGCTCTCCGCGGGACGACTACAATGAGCAGTTCTTC
TRBJ1-5 TRBV20-1 many 16 NA CSALAPGVPSNQPQHF TGCAGTGCCCTTGCCCCAGGGGTGCCAAGCAATCAGCCCCAGCATTTT
TRBJ1-2 TRBV6-5 many 14 NA CASSYGHLSYGYTF TGTGCCAGCAGTTACGGACACCTGAGCTATGGCTACACCTTC
TRBJ2-1 TRBV20-1 NA 13 NA CSGWQSSYNEQFF TGCAGTGGTTGGCAGAGCTCCTACAATGAGCAGTTCTTC
TRBJ2-6 TRBV25-1 many 14 NA CASNSGAGANVLTF TGTGCCAGCAATTCAGGGGCCGGGGCCAACGTCCTGACTTTC
TRBJ2-7 TRBV15 NA 14 NA CATSRNKVSYEQYF TGTGCCACCAGCAGAAATAAGGTCTCCTACGAGCAGTACTTT
TRBJ1-1 TRBV12-3/TRBV12-4 NA 15 NA CASSLNSLVNTEAFF TGTGCCAGCAGTTTAAACAGCCTCGTGAACACTGAAGCTTTCTTT
TRBJ1-2 TRBV11-2 many 14 TRBD1 CASRDRGPIYGYTF TGTGCCAGCAGAGACAGGGGCCCCATCTATGGCTACACCTTC
TRBJ1-4 TRBV6-1 NA 14 NA CATNRGYGNEKLFF TGTGCCACCAATCGGGGCTACGGTAATGAAAAACTGTTTTTT